A selection of T cell receptor beta chains follows, all from one sample in a study of beta chain features in type 1 diabetes. Repertoires were generated with immunoSEQ multiplex PCR, while TCRdb's copy carries only in-frame clones and drops some. There are a few hundred thousand clones in the sample; approximately 11% occur only once, and about 0.015% lies in the top ten. The material sequenced was naive CD4+ T cells from blood. These receptors were taken from a woman in her thirties in good health. Each CDR3 is given without its conserved first and last residue.

V gene	J gene	CDR3 protein
TRBV2	TRBJ2-5	ASSRSLGQGWETQY
TRBV4-3	TRBJ2-1	ASSQDLAGGGSYNEQF
TRBV28	TRBJ2-2	ASRERSTGELF
TRBV19	TRBJ1-5	ASSGNRQPQH
TRBV18	TRBJ1-2	ASSLIGQGAIGAYGYT
TRBV7-2	TRBJ2-7	ASSLAAGGVEQY
TRBV19	TRBJ1-2	ASSQANYGYT
TRBV7-2	TRBJ2-1	ASSFAGASYNEQF
TRBV16	TRBJ2-7	ASSPQGEPEQY
TRBV6-5	TRBJ1-2	ASSQDRDGYGYT
TRBV7-2	TRBJ2-5	ASSFGQLKRTQY
TRBV28	TRBJ1-1	ASSKQGHNTEAF
TRBV7-9	TRBJ1-5	ASSSKYEQGKGQPQH
TRBV7-3	TRBJ1-2	ASSLLVGGNYGYT
TRBV4-3	TRBJ2-4	ASSQDGAGVLAKNIQY
TRBV11-3	TRBJ2-1	ASSLEPGVGEQF
TRBV28	TRBJ2-5	ASSSPQGGETQY
TRBV28	TRBJ1-1	ASSLRTGSGVEAF
TRBV20-1	TRBJ2-1	SARPSGEQF
TRBV30	TRBJ1-5	AWRSLHDISQPQH
TRBV2	TRBJ1-5	ASSEAFLEPQH
TRBV27	TRBJ1-2	ASSLGAGDGYT
TRBV10-3	TRBJ2-3	AISEGTGVTDTQY
TRBV5-4	TRBJ2-7	ASSKTISGSYEQY
TRBV2	TRBJ2-7	ASRRRMGDSHEQY
TRBV27	TRBJ2-7	ASSSRTSGAYEQY
TRBV10-3	TRBJ2-3	AISESQSTDTQY
TRBV25-1	TRBJ1-1	ASSTTGDTEAF
TRBV7-8	TRBJ1-2	ASRQRGTDYGYT
TRBV11-2	TRBJ2-3	ASSLDWREGRGDTQY
TRBV7-6	TRBJ2-7	ASSLGLFDEQY
TRBV7-2	TRBJ2-3	ASSLGAGGTGADTQY
TRBV19	TRBJ2-4	ASSIGDRGLAKNIQY
TRBV14	TRBJ2-1	ASSQDAGTYNEQF
TRBV23-1	TRBJ2-6	ASSQSSQGAYGANVLT
TRBV6-5	TRBJ2-3	ASSYTYTDTQY
TRBV18	TRBJ1-4	ASSPPSYEKLF
TRBV30	TRBJ1-2	AWRAGTGGNYGYT
TRBV5-1	TRBJ1-1	ASSTGGAGNTEAF
TRBV5-6	TRBJ2-7	ASSLEGTSGWSYEQY
TRBV29-1	-	SVDLAGDYEQY
TRBV6-5	TRBJ1-2	ASSYSVQGVYGYT
TRBV11-1	TRBJ1-2	ASRKRQGDSEGYT
TRBV7-2	TRBJ1-1	ASSLDRGNTEAF
TRBV18	TRBJ2-1	ASSRGQDGGEQF
TRBV30	TRBJ2-2	AWKAGTSGTANTGELF
TRBV7-9	TRBJ1-5	ASSLEAGGQPQH
TRBV29-1	TRBJ2-3	SIRGDRGTDTQY
TRBV7-2	TRBJ1-2	ASSRLRGYT
TRBV9	TRBJ2-1	ASSVEPSGRLGYNEQF
TRBV30	TRBJ1-5	AWSGTYSNQPQH
TRBV27	TRBJ1-1	ASSLHGRDTEAF
TRBV9	TRBJ2-7	ASSVAPGQGTYEQY